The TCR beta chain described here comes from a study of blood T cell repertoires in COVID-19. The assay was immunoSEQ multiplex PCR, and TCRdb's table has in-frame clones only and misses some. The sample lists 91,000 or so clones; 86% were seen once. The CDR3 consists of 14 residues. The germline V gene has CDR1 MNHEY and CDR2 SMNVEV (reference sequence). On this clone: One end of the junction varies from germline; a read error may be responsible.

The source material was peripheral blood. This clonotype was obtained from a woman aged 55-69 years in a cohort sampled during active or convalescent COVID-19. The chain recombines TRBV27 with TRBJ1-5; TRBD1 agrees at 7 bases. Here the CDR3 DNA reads TGTGCCAGCCGTTTCCAGGGGGTCGATCAGCCCCAGCATTTT. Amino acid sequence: CASRFQGVDQPQHF.